A single sample gave rise to the 10 T cell receptor beta chains below, sequenced in a study of blood T cell repertoires in COVID-19. Produced via immunoSEQ multiplex PCR; TCRdb's table is partial and in-frame only. The repertoire holds 50,000 to 65,000 clones, with 81% as singletons. The sequenced material came from peripheral blood. All receptors come from a woman in her sixties or seventies with acute or convalescent COVID-19.

This sequence joins TRBV5-1 and TRBJ1-2; D is unclear. Germline CDR1 SGHRS, CDR2 YFSETQ. The CDR3 runs to 14 residues. Deletions cut 4 bases from V and 0 bases from J, with 10 bases between. Written as DNA, the CDR3 is TGCGCCAGCAGCGTATCATCAGCTAACTATGGCTACACCTTC. Amino acids: CASSVSSANYGYTF.

This clone appeared a single time. The chain uses TRBV18 and TRBJ2-3, with D possibly TRBD2 on 5 matching bases. V was shortened by 1 base and J by 6 bases, with 17 bases between the two germline ends. Germline loops: CDR1 KGHSH, CDR2 LQKENI. This CDR3 comprises 16 residues. The CDR3 region has the DNA TGTGCCAGCTCACCACAGTCGGGGAACCGGCAGGATACGCAGTATTTT. Protein product: CASSPQSGNRQDTQYF.

The gene calls are TRBV15 and TRBJ2-5; 9 bases map to TRBD2. Germline CDR1 is LNHNV and CDR2 is YYDKDF (reference sequence). The CDR3 runs 14 residues. V shed 8 bases, J shed 4 bases, and the junction held 8 bases outside the gene matches. CDR3 bases: TGTGCCACCGCTGCGATGCGGGGGGGAGAGACCCAGTACTTC. It codes for CATAAMRGGETQYF.

Note on this clone: The junction departs from the called germline gene at one end, perhaps through a read error. The chain recombines TRBV7-7 with TRBJ1-1, with 9 bases fitting TRBD1. Germline assignment: CDR1 SSHAT and CDR2 FNYEAQ (reference sequence). The CDR3 has 13 residues. The CDR3 reads CASSRDRETEAFF. The CDR3 nucleotides are TGTGCTAGCAGCCGGGACAGGGAAACTGAAGCTTTCTTT.

V usage is TRBV19 and J usage is TRBJ1-5; maybe TRBD1 (5 bases). Trimming pared 1 base from V and 0 bases from J, leaving 16 bases between. This CDR3 spans 18 amino acids. Germline CDR1 LNHDA, CDR2 SQIVND (reference sequence). DNA for the CDR3: TGTGCCAGTAGTATAGTGTGGGGCGCGATTTATAGCAATCAGCCCCAGCATTTT. As protein: CASSIVWGAIYSNQPQHF.

The chain links TRBV10-3 to TRBJ2-3, with D possibly being TRBD1 (6 bases). CDR3 length: 17 amino acids. Trimming removed 2 bases at V and 1 base at J, with 16 bases between. Germline CDR1 and CDR2: ENHRY and SYGVKD. CDR3 protein: CAISEPTGSWGTDTQYF. The CDR3 DNA is TGTGCCATCAGTGAGCCGACAGGCTCTTGGGGCACAGATACGCAGTATTTT.

The chain recombines TRBV20-1 with TRBJ2-3, with 8 bases fitting TRBD2. From germline, CDR1 is DFQATT and CDR2 SNEGSKA (reference sequence). The CDR3 sequence is 16 residues long. Trimming took 3 bases from V and 2 from J; bases not matched to a gene: 10. The DNA of the CDR3 is TGCAGTGCTAGTAAGCGCGGGGGGTGGATCACAGATACGCAGTATTTT. It specifies CSASKRGGWITDTQYF.

The chain joins TRBV9 to TRBJ1-1; D ambiguous. There are 16 residues in the CDR3. Per germline, CDR1 SGDLS and CDR2 YYNGEE. Trimming took off 7 bases at V and 7 bases at J, with 26 bases between the two ends. CDR3 nucleotides: TGTGCCAGCCCCCGTGGCACTCCTTTCCATGGGCGTGAAGCTTTCTTT. Translating it yields CASPRGTPFHGREAFF.

V is TRBV18 and J is TRBJ1-1; D not certain. CDR3 size: 13 residues. From germline, CDR1 is KGHSH and CDR2 LQKENI. V shed 10 bases and J shed 0 bases, with 12 bases lying between them. CDR3 nucleotide sequence: TGTGCCACCTGTCTTGAGGTGAACACTGAAGCTTTCTTT. Amino acid sequence: CATCLEVNTEAFF.

In regard to this clone: At one boundary the junction diverges from the germline segment, which might be a read error. The J gene is TRBJ2-2, the V gene TRBV5-1; 7 bases match TRBD1. Germline V gives CDR1 SGHRS, CDR2 YFSETQ. This CDR3 is built from 13 residues. The CDR3 reads CASIDRVAGKLFF. The CDR3 DNA follows: TGCGCCAGCATTGACAGGGTGGCCGGGAAGCTGTTTTTT.